What follows is one T cell receptor beta chain and its context. Its antigen is currently unknown. Each TCR beta library was made by quantitative 5'-RACE that incorporated molecular barcodes. A single record per CDR3 protein comes from TCRdb applying MiXCR to the 5' RACE reads. The top ten clones hold about 4.2% of a sample with roughly 240,000 distinct CDR3 sequences, 32% of them seen once. Trimming stripped 4 bases from V and 0 bases from J, with 14 bases between. The CDR3 runs 15 residues. The germline V gene has CDR1 SGHRS and CDR2 YFSETQ. The sample belongs to a study of CD8 T cells in ankylosing spondylitis. General study findings and limits: Seven to nine highly homologous variants made up a TCR beta motif that seemed to typify ankylosing spondylitis blood.

This rearrangement joins TRBV5-1 to TRBJ2-7; maybe TRBD2 (7 bases). Sequencing was carried out using blood, either unsorted or a sorted T cell fraction (not recorded which). The TCR sequence derives from a male donor with ankylosing spondylitis or in good health (not recorded which). This CDR3 reads CASSPGGQHSYEQYF. CDR3 nucleotides: TGCGCCAGCAGCCCGGGGGGACAACACTCCTACGAGCAGTACTTC. Combining the CDR3 with reference TRBV5-1 and TRBJ2-7 gives the whole variable domain KAGVTQTPRYLIKTRGQQVTLSCSPISGHRSVSWYQQTPGQGLQFLFEYFSETQRNKGNFPGRFSGRQFSNSRSEMNVSTLELGDSALYLCASSPGGQHSYEQYFGPGTRLTVT.